The next 13 T cell receptor beta chains were all read from a single sample in a study of human T cells and chemical hapten exposure. TCRdb reprocessed the RACE reads with MiXCR, giving one entry per CDR3 protein. This table holds approximately 350,000 distinct CDR3 sequences, just under 6.5% found once. As for time point: patch test 2, 6 weeks after DPC sensitization. Documented treatment: therapeutic diphenylcyclopropenone sensitization with weekly scalp DPC. The material was whole blood, obtained in connection with sensitization to the hapten diphenylcyclopropenone (DPC). The receptors derive from a woman under 30 with alopecia areata. Some clones in this sample may be carry-over from other donors' samples.

This clonotype came up many times. The DNA for the CDR3 is TGTGCAAGTCGCTCGGGACATACTAAACCCCCTGGAAACACCATATATTTT. It yields the protein CASRSGHTKPPGNTIYF. The V and J genes are TRBV12-2 and TRBJ1-3; the D segment call TRBD1 is taken from the table without a DNA check. TRBV12-2 is termed a pseudogene. The CDR3 contains 17 residues.

A few counts support this clonotype. V usage is TRBV20-1 and J usage is TRBJ2-7; D uncertain. Germline-derived CDR1 and CDR2 are DFQATT and SNEGSKA (reference sequence). This CDR3 has 13 amino acids. The V and J ends lost 3 bases and 1 base respectively, with 10 bases between them. DNA of the CDR3: TGCAGTGCTAGTGGCAGGCAATCCTACGAGCAGTACTTC. Translating gives CSASGRQSYEQYF.

This clonotype was observed a single time. Given a much more abundant clone one base away, this may be a read error. The chain uses TRBV12-3 or TRBV12-4 and TRBJ1-5, with D uncertain. Trimming cost V 4 bases and J 3 bases, with 13 bases left between them. This CDR3 is built from 15 residues. The CDR3, as DNA: TGTGCCAGCAGTTGGAACCGAGTGACCAATCAGCCCCAGCATTTT. It codes for CASSWNRVTNQPQHF.

This clonotype has ten or more counts. The chain combines TRBV20-1 with TRBJ1-1, with D uncertain. V was shortened by 4 bases and J by 1 base, with 7 bases between the two germline ends. CDR1 and CDR2 from the germline V gene are DFQATT and SNEGSKA (reference sequence). The CDR3 spans 12 residues. CDR3 bases: TGCAGTGCTATGCCAGAGAACACTGAAGCTTTCTTT. It specifies CSAMPENTEAFF.

This clonotype came up a few times. This chain uses TRBV6-5 with TRBJ2-2; a possible D gene is TRBD1 (6 bases). The V gene lost 6 bases and the J gene lost 4 bases, with 9 bases spanning the gap. The CDR3 contains 13 residues. CDR1 and CDR2 (germline): MNHEY, SVGAGI. This CDR3 reads CASRLDSTGELFF. The CDR3 DNA sequence: TGTGCCAGCAGGTTGGACAGCACCGGGGAGCTGTTTTTT.

This chain joins TRBV6-4 and TRBJ2-7; D might be TRBD2 (5 bases). V was pared by 5 bases and J by 4 bases, with 15 bases between. This CDR3 is 14 amino acids long. Germline V lookup: CDR1 MRHNA, CDR2 SNTAGT. The CDR3: CASSSTGFGYEQYF. The CDR3 bases are TGTGCCAGCAGTTCCACGGGGTTTGGTTACGAGCAGTACTTC.

In this sample, this clonotype turned up many times. V is TRBV24-1 and J is TRBJ1-5; 8 nucleotides match TRBD1. V trimming: 10 bases; J trimming: 7 bases; junction bases outside the gene matches: 8. The CDR3 runs 13 residues. Per the germline V gene, CDR1 is KGHDR and CDR2 is SFDVKD. CDR3 region: CATQDRGGQPQHF. The CDR3 DNA follows: TGTGCCACTCAAGACAGGGGAGGACAGCCCCAGCATTTT.

This clonotype has a handful of counts. A single base separates this from a much larger clone, so it may be a read error. The J gene is TRBJ1-6, the V gene TRBV6-2 or TRBV6-3, with D maybe TRBD1 (5 bases). V dropped 6 bases and J dropped 5 bases, with 11 bases sitting between them. The CDR3 totals 14 residues. Looked up from germline, CDR1 is MNHEY and CDR2 is SVGEGT. CDR3: CASSSGTDNSPLHF. The CDR3 region has the DNA TGTGCCAGCAGCTCCGGGACGGATAATTCACCCCTCCACTTT.

This rearrangement joins TRBV6-2 or TRBV6-3 to TRBJ2-7, with D possibly matching TRBD2 (6 bases). Germline loops: CDR1 MNHEY, CDR2 SVGEGT. The CDR3 is 12 residues long. Trimming shortened V by 6 bases and J by 7 bases, and 13 bases separated the two germline ends. The CDR3: CASRSGLQEQYF. In nucleotides, the CDR3 is TGTGCCAGCAGATCGGGACTCCAGGAGCAGTACTTC.

In its sample, this clonotype was seen a few times. The rearrangement joins TRBV6-1 to TRBJ1-5; 11 bases agree with TRBD1. The junction had 7 bases not matched to a gene; V was cut back by 10 bases and J by 5 bases. Per germline, CDR1 MNHNS and CDR2 SASEGT. The CDR3 runs 14 residues. DNA for the CDR3: TGTGCCACCTCGCCGGGACAGGGGGATCAGCCCCAGCATTTT. Protein product: CATSPGQGDQPQHF.

The chain links TRBV7-2 to TRBJ1-6; D gene unclear. The germline V gene encodes CDR1 SGHTA and CDR2 FQGNSA. Trimming left V 5 bases short and J 7 bases short, with 9 bases between. The CDR3 loop spans 13 amino acids. The CDR3 here is CASSPARNSPLHF. DNA for the CDR3: TGTGCCAGCAGCCCGGCCCGAAATTCACCCCTCCACTTT.

The J gene is TRBJ2-2, the V gene TRBV20-1; no clear D. The CDR3 spans 14 residues. V was cut by 2 bases and J by 3 bases, with 10 bases left in between. The germline V gene encodes CDR1 DFQATT and CDR2 SNEGSKA (reference sequence). The CDR3 spells CSARSGFDTGELFF. CDR3 nucleotides: TGCAGTGCTAGATCCGGTTTTGACACCGGGGAGCTGTTTTTT.

The chain has TRBV7-9 and TRBJ1-2; the D gene is possibly TRBD1 (5 bases). V shed 5 bases and J shed 1 base, with 17 bases lying between them. The germline V gene has CDR1 SEHNR and CDR2 FQNEAQ (reference sequence). This CDR3 is 16 amino acids long. The CDR3 sequence is CASSPGQGEDNYGYTF. Written as DNA, the CDR3 is TGTGCCAGCAGCCCCGGGCAGGGTGAAGATAACTATGGCTACACCTTC.